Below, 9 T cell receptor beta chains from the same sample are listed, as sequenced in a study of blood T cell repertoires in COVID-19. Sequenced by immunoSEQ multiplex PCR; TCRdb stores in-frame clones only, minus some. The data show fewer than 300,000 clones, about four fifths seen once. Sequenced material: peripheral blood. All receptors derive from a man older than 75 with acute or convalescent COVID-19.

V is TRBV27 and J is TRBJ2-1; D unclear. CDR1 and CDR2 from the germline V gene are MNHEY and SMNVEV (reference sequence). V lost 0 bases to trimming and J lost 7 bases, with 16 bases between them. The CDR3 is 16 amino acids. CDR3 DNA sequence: TGTGCCAGCAGTTTATCTCTAGGATCAACGCCAAATGAGCAGTTCTTC. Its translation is CASSLSLGSTPNEQFF.

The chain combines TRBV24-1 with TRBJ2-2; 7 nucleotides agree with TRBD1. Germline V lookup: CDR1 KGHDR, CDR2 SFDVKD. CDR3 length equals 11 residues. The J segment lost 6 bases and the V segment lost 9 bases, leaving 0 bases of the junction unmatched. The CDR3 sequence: CATGTAGELFF. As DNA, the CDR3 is TGTGCCACCGGGACAGCCGGGGAGCTGTTTTTT.

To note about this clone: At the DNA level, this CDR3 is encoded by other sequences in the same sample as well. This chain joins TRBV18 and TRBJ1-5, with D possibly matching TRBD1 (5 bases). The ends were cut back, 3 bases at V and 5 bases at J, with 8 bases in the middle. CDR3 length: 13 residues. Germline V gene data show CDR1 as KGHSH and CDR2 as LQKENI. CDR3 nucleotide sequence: TGTGCCAGCTCACCCGGGGGAGATCAGCCCCAGCATTTT. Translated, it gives CASSPGGDQPQHF.

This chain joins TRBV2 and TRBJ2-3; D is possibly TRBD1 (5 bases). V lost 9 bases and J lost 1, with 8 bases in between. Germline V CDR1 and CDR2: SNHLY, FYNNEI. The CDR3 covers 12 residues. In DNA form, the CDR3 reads TGTGCCAGTTCGACAGGCACAGATACGCAGTATTTT. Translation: CASSTGTDTQYF.

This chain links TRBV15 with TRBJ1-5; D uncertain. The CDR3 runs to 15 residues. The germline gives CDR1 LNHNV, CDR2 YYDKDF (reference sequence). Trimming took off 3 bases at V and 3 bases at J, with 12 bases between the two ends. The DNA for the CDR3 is TGTGCCACCAGCAGGATCCTTGGAGCCAATCAGCCCCAGCATTTT. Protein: CATSRILGANQPQHF.

The CDR3 here is CASTGNWEQYF. The DNA of the CDR3 is TGTGCCAGCACCGGGAATTGGGAGCAGTACTTC. The gene calls are TRBV28 and TRBJ2-7; maybe TRBD2 (5 bases). The V end was cut by 7 bases, the J end by 7 bases, with 11 bases between. Germline CDR1 MDHEN, CDR2 SYDVKM. There are 11 residues in the CDR3.

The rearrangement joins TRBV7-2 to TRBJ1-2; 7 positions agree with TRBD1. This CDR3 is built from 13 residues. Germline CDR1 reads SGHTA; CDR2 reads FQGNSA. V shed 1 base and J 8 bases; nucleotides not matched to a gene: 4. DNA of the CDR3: TGTGCCAGCAGCTTAGTACAGGGGACAGGCTACACCTTC. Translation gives CASSLVQGTGYTF.

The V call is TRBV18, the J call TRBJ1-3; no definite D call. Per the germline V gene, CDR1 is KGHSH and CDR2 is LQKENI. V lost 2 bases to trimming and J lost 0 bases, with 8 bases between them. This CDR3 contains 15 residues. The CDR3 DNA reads TGTGCCAGCTCACCAGTCTTGTCCTCTGGAAACACCATATATTTT. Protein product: CASSPVLSSGNTIYF.

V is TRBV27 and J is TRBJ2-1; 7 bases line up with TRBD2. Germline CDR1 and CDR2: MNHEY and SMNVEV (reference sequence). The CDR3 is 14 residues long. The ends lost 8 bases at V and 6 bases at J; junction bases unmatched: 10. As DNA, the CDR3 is TGTGCCAGCTATAAGCACGGGGGGTTCAATGAGCAGTTCTTC. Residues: CASYKHGGFNEQFF.